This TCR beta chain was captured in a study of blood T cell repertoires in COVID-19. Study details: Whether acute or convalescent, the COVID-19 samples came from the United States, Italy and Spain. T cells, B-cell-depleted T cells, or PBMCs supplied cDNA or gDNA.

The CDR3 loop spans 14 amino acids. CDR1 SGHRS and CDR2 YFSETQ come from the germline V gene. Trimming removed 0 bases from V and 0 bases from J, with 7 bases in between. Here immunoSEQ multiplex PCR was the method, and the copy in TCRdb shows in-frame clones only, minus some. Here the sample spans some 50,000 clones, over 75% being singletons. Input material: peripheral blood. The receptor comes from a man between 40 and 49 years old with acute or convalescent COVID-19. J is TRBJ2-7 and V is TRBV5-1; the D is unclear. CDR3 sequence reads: CASSLDGVSYEQYF. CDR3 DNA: TGCGCCAGCAGCTTGGACGGAGTCTCCTACGAGCAGTACTTC.